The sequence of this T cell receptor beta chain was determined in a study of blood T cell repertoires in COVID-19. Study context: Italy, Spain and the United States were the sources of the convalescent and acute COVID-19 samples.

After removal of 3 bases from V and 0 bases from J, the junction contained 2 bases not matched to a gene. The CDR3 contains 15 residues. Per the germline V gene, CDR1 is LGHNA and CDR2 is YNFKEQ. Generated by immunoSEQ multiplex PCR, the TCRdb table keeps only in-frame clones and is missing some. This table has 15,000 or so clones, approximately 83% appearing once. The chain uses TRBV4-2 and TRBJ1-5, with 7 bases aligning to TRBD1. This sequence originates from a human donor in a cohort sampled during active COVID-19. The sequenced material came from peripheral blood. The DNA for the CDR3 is TGTGCCAGCAGCCAGACAGGGACTAGCAATCAGCCCCAGCATTTT. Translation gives CASSQTGTSNQPQHF.